Presented here are 19 T cell receptor beta chains from one specimen sequenced in a study of cytomegalovirus exposure and HLA in healthy donors. The study ran its PCR with 60 Vbeta and 13 Jbeta primers. The data were produced by immunoSEQ multiplex PCR, yet TCRdb's version contains in-frame clones alone and is incomplete. The repertoire holds about 200,000 clones, around 85% seen once, with about 2.5% in the top ten. The specimen was PBMCs. Every receptor here comes from a woman between 50 and 59 years old in good health and CMV-seronegative.

The CDR3 sequence is CASSLGGTEGSYTF. The CDR3 nucleotides are TGTGCCAGCAGCTTAGGGGGGACAGAGGGAAGCTACACCTTC. The chain recombines TRBV7-6 with TRBJ1-2; 7 bases agree with TRBD1. The V and J ends lost 1 base and 9 bases, in that order; junction bases with no gene match: 8. This CDR3 is 14 amino acids long. Germline CDR1 reads SGHVS; CDR2 reads FNYEAQ.

This chain connects TRBV5-1 to TRBJ1-1, with 8 positions matching TRBD1. CDR1 is SGHRS and CDR2 is YFSETQ in the germline V gene. The CDR3 contains 16 residues. V was clipped by 4 bases and J by 1 base; unmatched bases: 9. The CDR3 is CASSPNRGAQNTEAFF. The CDR3 bases are TGCGCCAGCAGCCCCAACAGGGGGGCACAGAACACTGAAGCTTTCTTT. Full variable domain (rest looked up from reference TRBV5-1 and TRBJ1-1): KAGVTQTPRYLIKTRGQQVTLSCSPISGHRSVSWYQQTPGQGLQFLFEYFSETQRNKGNFPGRFSGRQFSNSRSEMNVSTLELGDSALYLCASSPNRGAQNTEAFFGQGTRLTVV.

This chain connects TRBV5-1 to TRBJ1-2; D not certain. CDR1 is SGHRS and CDR2 is YFSETQ in the germline V gene. The CDR3 contains 13 residues. V was cut by 0 bases and J by 3 bases, with 6 bases left in between. The CDR3: CASSLGADYGYTF. DNA for the CDR3: TGCGCCAGCAGCTTGGGGGCCGACTATGGCTACACCTTC.

This clone has a single count. This chain joins TRBV7-2 and TRBJ1-3; 10 nucleotides agree with TRBD1. Germline CDR1 reads SGHTA; CDR2 reads FQGNSA. The V and J ends lost 5 bases and 5 bases, in that order; junction bases with no gene match: 6. The CDR3 is 15 amino acids. CDR3 in amino acids: CASSMGTGERNTIYF. For the CDR3, the DNA is TGTGCCAGCAGCATGGGGACAGGGGAACGAAACACCATATATTTT.

V is TRBV9 and J is TRBJ1-3; tentatively, D is TRBD1 (6 bases). Germline values: CDR1 SGDLS, CDR2 YYNGEE. This CDR3 contains 16 residues. With 2 bases removed from V and 4 bases from J, the gap between germline ends came to 16 bases. The CDR3 coding sequence is TGTGCCAGCAGCGTCCCGCCTACAGGGTACGGAAACACCATATATTTT. Its protein is CASSVPPTGYGNTIYF.

V and J are TRBV7-7 and TRBJ2-1; D unclear. V lost 1 base and J lost 3, with 10 bases in between. Germline values: CDR1 SSHAT, CDR2 FNYEAQ (reference sequence). The CDR3 consists of 15 residues. The CDR3 here is CASSLGPDFYNEQFF. The CDR3 DNA reads as TGTGCCAGCAGCTTAGGACCAGACTTCTACAATGAGCAGTTCTTC.

This clone was seen a single time. V gene TRBV5-1 combines with J gene TRBJ1-1, with TRBD1 matching 8 bases. CDR3 length: 14 residues. The V gene's germline CDR1 is SGHRS and CDR2 YFSETQ. With 0 bases clipped from V and 5 bases from J, the junction kept 3 bases outside the gene matches. The CDR3 protein is CASSLGQGATEAFF. CDR3 DNA sequence: TGCGCCAGCAGCTTGGGGCAGGGGGCGACTGAAGCTTTCTTT.

This chain joins TRBV5-4 and TRBJ2-5; TRBD2 is a possible D gene (9 bases). CDR3 length equals 18 residues. Trimming shortened V by 0 bases and J by 0 bases, and 18 bases separated the two germline ends. Germline V gives CDR1 SGHNT, CDR2 YYREEE (reference sequence). The CDR3 reads CASSLDRGASGDQETQYF. In DNA, the CDR3 is TGTGCCAGCAGCTTGGACAGGGGGGCTAGCGGGGACCAAGAGACCCAGTACTTC.

V and J are TRBV28 and TRBJ1-3, with D tentatively TRBD1 (6 bases). Germline V CDR1 and CDR2: MDHEN, SYDVKM. The CDR3 length is 15 residues. Trimming took off 4 bases at V and 0 bases at J, with 10 bases between the two ends. The CDR3 bases are TGTGCCAGCAGTTGGACAGCCTACTCTGGAAACACCATATATTTT. The encoded protein is CASSWTAYSGNTIYF.

The J gene is TRBJ2-7, the V gene TRBV27, with 10 bases that match TRBD2. Germline V lookup: CDR1 MNHEY, CDR2 SMNVEV (reference sequence). This CDR3 is built from 15 residues. The V and J ends lost 4 bases and 0 bases, in that order; junction bases with no gene match: 3. The CDR3 nucleotides read TGTGCCAGCAGTTCAGGACTAGCGGTCTCCTACGAGCAGTACTTC. This encodes CASSSGLAVSYEQYF.

This clone has a handful of counts. This sequence joins TRBV11-2 and TRBJ2-7; 7 nucleotides align to TRBD2. The CDR3 totals 14 residues. V lost 6 bases to trimming and J lost 5 bases; unmatched junction nucleotides: 10. From germline, CDR1 is SGHAT and CDR2 FQNNGV. The CDR3 sequence is CASRMAGVDHEQYF. CDR3 bases: TGTGCCAGCAGAATGGCGGGGGTCGATCACGAGCAGTACTTC.

The chain combines TRBV5-1 with TRBJ2-3; 7 nucleotides line up with TRBD1. Germline V lookup: CDR1 SGHRS, CDR2 YFSETQ. V shed 5 bases, J shed 2 bases, and the junction held 5 bases outside the gene matches. This CDR3 region has 14 residues. CDR3 DNA: TGCGCCAGCAGTCGGGACAGCCCCACAGATACGCAGTATTTT. Translating it yields CASSRDSPTDTQYF.

CDR3 loop: CASRWTGSSYEQYF. The CDR3 DNA reads TGCGCCAGCAGATGGACAGGGTCCTCCTACGAGCAGTACTTC. The chain employs TRBV10-2 and TRBJ2-7, with TRBD1 matching over 8 bases. The CDR3 loop spans 14 amino acids. Looked up from germline, CDR1 is WSHSY and CDR2 is SAAADI. Trimming at V came to 6 bases and at J to 0 bases, leaving 4 bases not matched to a gene.

The genes are TRBV7-2 and TRBJ1-5; the D gene is possibly TRBD1 (6 bases). CDR1 is SGHTA and CDR2 is FQGNSA in the germline V gene. This CDR3 region has 15 residues. Trimming shortened V by 1 base and J by 2 bases, and 9 bases separated the two germline ends. DNA for the CDR3: TGTGCCAGCAGCTTAGGAGGGGGGGGCAATCAGCCCCAGCATTTT. It translates to CASSLGGGGNQPQHF.

The chain couples TRBV10-3 to TRBJ1-4, with D perhaps TRBD1 (6 bases). V was trimmed by 5 bases and J by 8 bases, leaving 15 bases between them. Germline loops: CDR1 ENHRY, CDR2 SYGVKD. The CDR3 is made up of 14 amino acids. CDR3 DNA sequence: TGTGCCATCAGTCCACAGGGACCGATCGAAAAACTGTTTTTT. Translation: CAISPQGPIEKLFF.

The chain joins TRBV6-5 to TRBJ1-2, with 7 bases fitting TRBD1. CDR3 size: 13 residues. Looked up from germline, CDR1 is MNHEY and CDR2 is SVGAGI. V gave up 0 bases and J gave up 7 bases; unmatched junction bases: 2. CDR3: CASSYSWTGGYTF. The CDR3 DNA is TGTGCCAGCAGTTACTCGTGGACAGGTGGCTACACCTTC.

This clone appeared a few times. Additional DNA sequences in this sample encode the identical CDR3. The rearrangement uses TRBV5-6 and TRBJ2-5, with 8 bases that match TRBD1. V lost 0 bases, J lost 3 bases, and 4 bases stayed unmatched. The CDR3 is 15 residues long. Germline V CDR1 and CDR2: SGHDT, YYEEEE. Here the CDR3 reads CASSLGRGREETQYF. CDR3 bases: TGTGCCAGCAGCTTGGGCAGGGGGCGCGAAGAGACCCAGTACTTC. Using reference TRBV5-6 and TRBJ2-5 for the parts outside the CDR3, the full variable domain is DAGVTQSPTHLIKTRGQQVTLRCSPKSGHDTVSWYQQALGQGPQFIFQYYEEEERQRGNFPDRFSGHQFPNYSSELNVNALLLGDSALYLCASSLGRGREETQYFGPGTRLLVL.

V usage is TRBV27 and J usage is TRBJ1-6; 9 bases map to TRBD1. The CDR3 extends over 13 amino acids. The V segment lost 8 bases and the J segment 7 bases; nucleotides outside the gene matches: 3. Germline lookup yields CDR1 MNHEY and CDR2 SMNVEV (reference sequence). The DNA of the CDR3 is TGTGCCAGCGGGGACAGGGTAAATTCACCCCTCCACTTT. It codes for CASGDRVNSPLHF.

J is TRBJ2-1 and V is TRBV6-1, with TRBD2 identical over 15 bases. Unmatched junction bases numbered 7, after V lost 4 bases and J lost 9 bases. This CDR3 spans 16 amino acids. Per germline, CDR1 MNHNS and CDR2 SASEGT. CDR3 sequence: CASSVQGLAGGGEQFF. The DNA for the CDR3 is TGTGCCAGCAGTGTACAGGGACTAGCGGGAGGAGGTGAGCAGTTCTTC.